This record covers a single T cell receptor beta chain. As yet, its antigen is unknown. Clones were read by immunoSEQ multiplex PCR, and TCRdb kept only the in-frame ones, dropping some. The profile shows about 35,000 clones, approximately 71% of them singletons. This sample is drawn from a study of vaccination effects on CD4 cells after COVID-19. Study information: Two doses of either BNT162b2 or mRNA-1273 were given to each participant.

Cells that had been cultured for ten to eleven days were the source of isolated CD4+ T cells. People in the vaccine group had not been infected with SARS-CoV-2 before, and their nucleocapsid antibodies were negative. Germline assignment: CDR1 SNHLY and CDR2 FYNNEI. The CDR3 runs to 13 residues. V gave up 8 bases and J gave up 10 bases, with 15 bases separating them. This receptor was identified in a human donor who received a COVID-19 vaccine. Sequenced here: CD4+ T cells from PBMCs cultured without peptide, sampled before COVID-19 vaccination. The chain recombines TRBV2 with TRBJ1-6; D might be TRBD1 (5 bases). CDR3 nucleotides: TGTGCCAGCGGTGGGAGGGGCTTATCACCCCTCCACTTT. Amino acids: CASGGRGLSPLHF.